The 17 T cell receptor beta chains listed next were all sequenced from one sample in a study of blood T cells in healthy people across ages. Alongside a J-beta primer mix, a sample-barcoded 5' primer served in a second PCR lasting about 7 to 11 cycles. TCRdb called the 5' RACE reads again in MiXCR, with one record for every CDR3 protein. The sample shows some 640,000 distinct CDR3 sequences, 45% to 50% of them seen only once. The specimen was blood. The receptors come from an older woman in good health.

V is TRBV7-2 and J is TRBJ1-4; no definite D call. V was trimmed by 5 bases and J by 6 bases, leaving 10 bases between them. Germline CDR1 reads SGHTA; CDR2 reads FQGNSA. The CDR3 consists of 13 residues. The CDR3 loop reads CASSAYTDEKLFF. For the CDR3, the DNA is TGTGCCAGCAGCGCCTACACGGATGAAAAACTGTTTTTT.

The gene calls are TRBV5-1 and TRBJ2-7; 9 positions agree with TRBD1. The CDR3 contains 15 residues. Germline CDR1 SGHRS, CDR2 YFSETQ. J gave up 7 bases and V 0 bases, and 8 bases lay outside the gene matches. The DNA of the CDR3 is TGCGCCAGCAGCTTGGAGGGGGGACAGGGTCGGGAGCAGTACTTC. Amino acid sequence: CASSLEGGQGREQYF. Looking up the rest from reference TRBV5-1 and TRBJ2-7 gives the full variable domain: KAGVTQTPRYLIKTRGQQVTLSCSPISGHRSVSWYQQTPGQGLQFLFEYFSETQRNKGNFPGRFSGRQFSNSRSEMNVSTLELGDSALYLCASSLEGGQGREQYFGPGTRLTVT.

This clonotype was found once. The genes are TRBV15 and TRBJ1-2; D is unresolved. This CDR3 comprises 15 residues. Trimming cost V 3 bases and J 4 bases, with 15 bases left between them. Per the germline V gene, CDR1 is LNHNV and CDR2 is YYDKDF (reference sequence). The CDR3 DNA reads as TGTGCCACCAGCAGGCGTACAAGGGCCGGCTATGGCTACACCTTC. Translated, it gives CATSRRTRAGYGYTF.

The rearrangement links TRBV20-1 to TRBJ1-4; possible D gene TRBD1, 5 bases. The CDR3 runs to 13 residues. Germline V gene sequence: CDR1 DFQATT, CDR2 SNEGSKA (reference sequence). V was shortened by 3 bases and J by 4 bases, with 9 bases between the two germline ends. The CDR3 coding sequence is TGCAGTGCTAGTTTCAGGGTTAATGAAAAACTGTTTTTT. This codes for CSASFRVNEKLFF.

This clonotype has only a few counts. This rearrangement joins TRBV20-1 to TRBJ2-4; D is unresolved. Germline V gene data show CDR1 as DFQATT and CDR2 as SNEGSKA (reference sequence). CDR3 size: 15 residues. V gave up 1 base and J gave up 1 base, with 11 bases separating them. CDR3 DNA: TGCAGTGCTAGAGTCCCGACGGTGGCCAAAAACATTCAGTACTTC. Translated: CSARVPTVAKNIQYF.

This clonotype was seen more than once but under ten times. The CDR3 DNA is TGTGCCAGCAGCTTGAGCCGGCGGGGCTACACCTTC. It is translated as CASSLSRRGYTF. The chain employs TRBV5-6 and TRBJ1-2; D is unresolved. V was clipped by 1 base and J by 8 bases, with 9 bases between them. Per germline, CDR1 SGHDT and CDR2 YYEEEE. This CDR3 comprises 12 residues.

The V call is TRBV7-9, the J call TRBJ1-2; a weak D match, TRBD1 (5 bases). V was pared by 5 bases and J by 5 bases, with 15 bases between. Germline V CDR1 and CDR2: SEHNR, FQNEAQ (reference sequence). The CDR3 runs to 14 residues. The CDR3 coding sequence is TGTGCCAGCAGCCCCGGGACGCTGCCATATGGCTACACCTTC. Translation gives CASSPGTLPYGYTF.

This clonotype showed up many times. The V gene is TRBV28, the J gene TRBJ2-4; D possibly corresponds to TRBD1 (6 bases). Trimming left V 2 bases short and J 1 base short, with 6 bases between. Looked up from germline, CDR1 is MDHEN and CDR2 is SYDVKM. The CDR3 sequence is 14 residues long. The CDR3 region has the DNA TGTGCCAGCAGTTTAACAGGGGCCAAAAACATTCAGTACTTC. Translation gives CASSLTGAKNIQYF.

The chain recombines TRBV15 with TRBJ1-2, with 12 bases identical to TRBD1. CDR1 is LNHNV, CDR2 YYDKDF, per germline (reference sequence). The CDR3 consists of 15 residues. Trimming took 1 base from V and 7 from J; bases not matched to a gene: 4. The CDR3 nucleotides read TGTGCCACCAGCAGAGCCGGGACAGGGGGCTTTGGCTACACCTTC. It codes for CATSRAGTGGFGYTF. Variable domain in full (rest from reference TRBV15 and TRBJ1-2): DAMVIQNPRYQVTQFGKPVTLSCSQTLNHNVMYWYQQKSSQAPKLLFHYYDKDFNNEADTPDNFQSRRPNTSFCFLDIRSPGLGDTAMYLCATSRAGTGGFGYTFGSGTRLTVV.

The V call is TRBV7-8, the J call TRBJ2-2, with 7 nucleotides matching TRBD1. This CDR3 contains 16 residues. The V and J ends lost 4 bases and 2 bases, in that order; junction bases with no gene match: 7. Germline V lookup: CDR1 SGHVS, CDR2 FQNEAQ. The CDR3, as DNA: TGTGCCAGCAGCTCAAGCACAGGGGCTAACACCGGGGAGCTGTTTTTT. Translation: CASSSSTGANTGELFF.

Ten or more counts support this clonotype. J is TRBJ2-7 and V is TRBV4-2, with D tentatively TRBD1 (5 bases). The germline gives CDR1 LGHNA, CDR2 YNFKEQ. V lost 3 bases to trimming and J lost 1 base, with 10 bases between them. The CDR3 sequence is 14 residues long. CDR3 loop: CASSQGQGSYEQYF. CDR3 bases: TGTGCCAGCAGCCAGGGCCAGGGTTCCTACGAGCAGTACTTC.

This clonotype was counted between two and nine times. The V gene is TRBV27, the J gene TRBJ2-5; the D gene is possibly TRBD1 (5 bases). Germline assignment: CDR1 MNHEY and CDR2 SMNVEV (reference sequence). CDR3 length: 15 amino acids. V shed 7 bases and J shed 3 bases, with 18 bases lying between them. The CDR3 loop reads CASNPRYRNKETQYF. The CDR3 nucleotides read TGTGCCAGCAACCCGCGGTACAGGAATAAAGAGACCCAGTACTTC.

The V and J genes are TRBV12-3 or TRBV12-4 and TRBJ2-3; 11 nucleotides match TRBD2. There are 16 residues in the CDR3. V was clipped by 10 bases and J by 0 bases; unmatched bases: 9. CDR3 nucleotides: TGTGCCACCGGACTAGCGGGCAGCTCTAGCACAGATACGCAGTATTTT. Translated, it gives CATGLAGSSSTDTQYF.

This clonotype was seen repeatedly, ten times or more. The CDR3 reads CASSLPGDGYEQYF. CDR3 DNA sequence: TGTGCCAGCAGCTTGCCCGGGGACGGCTACGAGCAGTACTTC. The rearrangement uses TRBV5-6 and TRBJ2-7; D may match TRBD1 or TRBD2 (5 bases each). Trimming removed 1 base at V and 3 bases at J, with 11 bases between. The CDR3 contains 14 residues. Per germline, CDR1 SGHDT and CDR2 YYEEEE.

The rearrangement uses TRBV6-1 and TRBJ2-1; 11 positions agree with TRBD2. Per germline, CDR1 MNHNS and CDR2 SASEGT. This CDR3 contains 17 residues. J lost 0 bases, V lost 3 bases, and 4 bases had no gene match. The CDR3 bases are TGTGCCAGCAGTGATAGCGGGAGGGCCGGCTCCTACAATGAGCAGTTCTTC. It codes for CASSDSGRAGSYNEQFF.

The chain joins TRBV10-3 to TRBJ2-5; D is perhaps TRBD2 (5 bases). Deletions cut 4 bases from V and 1 base from J, with 7 bases between. The CDR3 covers 13 residues. Germline V lookup: CDR1 ENHRY, CDR2 SYGVKD. The CDR3 loop reads CAISVDFQETQYF. The CDR3 coding sequence is TGTGCCATCAGTGTGGACTTCCAAGAGACCCAGTACTTC.

This clonotype has just one count. The rearrangement uses TRBV28 and TRBJ2-7, with 9 bases identical to TRBD1. The end of the DNA is better explained by TRBJ2-5, so the J call may be wrong. Germline V lookup: CDR1 MDHEN, CDR2 SYDVKM. This CDR3 is 14 amino acids long. CDR3 residues: CASSRQGVRETQYF. In DNA, the CDR3 is TGTGCCAGCAGTCGACAGGGGGTTCGAGAGACCCAGTACTTC.